The TCR beta chain described here comes from a study of T cell repertoires in cytomegalovirus infection. In the study overall: Public TCR beta signatures were indicative of both CMV infection and a matching HLA type. Findings and limits, study-wide: The ex vivo response was dominated by HLA-C-restricted CMV-specific TCR beta clonotypes.

One entry per CDR3 protein, called by TCRdb with MiXCR from the reads. The sample holds hundreds of thousands of distinct CDR3 sequences, about 11% seen once. This clonotype was detected many times. The target antigen is unknown. The CDR3 runs 15 residues. The V gene lost 6 bases and the J gene lost 3 bases, with 17 bases spanning the gap. The germline V gene has CDR1 SGHTA and CDR2 FQGTGA. The sample consisted of PBMCs. This receptor was obtained from a human donor in good health (CMV status not recorded). Some clones in this sample may be carry-over from other donors' samples. The rearrangement joins TRBV7-3 to TRBJ1-1; D may be TRBD1 (6 bases). CDR3 sequence reads: CASRLERGSDTEAFF. DNA for the CDR3: TGTGCCAGCAGACTCGAAAGGGGGTCGGACACTGAAGCTTTCTTT.